This record covers a single T cell receptor (beta chain). TCRdb keeps only in-frame clones here, not all; method: immunoSEQ multiplex PCR. The repertoire consists of some 50,000 clones, with 95% occurring once and the leading ten covering over 4.5%. Germline CDR1 KGHSY, CDR2 FQNENV. This CDR3 has 14 amino acids. V lost 3 bases and J lost 6, with 14 bases in between. The record originates from a study of T cell changes during pregnancy in multiple sclerosis. The genes are TRBV16 and TRBJ1-2; D not certain. The starting material was CD8+ T cells from peripheral blood mononuclear cells, obtained in the first trimester of pregnancy. The clonotype originates from a female donor with multiple sclerosis, enrolled in a pregnancy study. The DNA for the CDR3 is TGTGCCAGCAGCCATGGGAGGGATACCCATGGCTACACCTTC. This codes for CASSHGRDTHGYTF.